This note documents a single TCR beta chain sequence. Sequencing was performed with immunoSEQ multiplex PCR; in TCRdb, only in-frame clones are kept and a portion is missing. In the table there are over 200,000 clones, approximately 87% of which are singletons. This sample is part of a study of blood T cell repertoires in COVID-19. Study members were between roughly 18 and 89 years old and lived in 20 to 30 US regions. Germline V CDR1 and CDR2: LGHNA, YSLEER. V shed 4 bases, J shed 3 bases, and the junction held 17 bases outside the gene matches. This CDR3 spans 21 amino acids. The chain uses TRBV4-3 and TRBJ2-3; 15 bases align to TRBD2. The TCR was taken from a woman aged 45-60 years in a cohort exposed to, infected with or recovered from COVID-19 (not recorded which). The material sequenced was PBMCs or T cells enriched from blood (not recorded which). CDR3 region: CASSLNARGLAGGPATDTQYF. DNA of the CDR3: TGCGCCAGCAGCCTTAACGCGAGGGGACTAGCGGGGGGCCCAGCAACAGATACGCAGTATTTT.